The 19 T cell receptor beta chains given below trace back to one sample, sequenced in a study of OX40 agonist ivuxolimab in advanced cancers. Sequencing used immunoSEQ multiplex PCR; TCRdb keeps in-frame clones, though not all of them. The data contain 150,000 to 190,000 clones, around 94% of them singletons. Material: CD4+ or CD8+ T cells sorted from blood, obtained in a trial of the OX40 agonist ivuxolimab. The origin of the receptors is an adult with an advanced solid tumor such as melanoma, head and neck, liver or kidney cancer.

The V call is TRBV7-9, the J call TRBJ2-2, with D uncertain. V lost 1 base, J lost 0 bases, and 6 bases lay in between. This CDR3 is 15 amino acids long. In germline, CDR1 is SEHNR, CDR2 FQNEAQ (reference sequence). CDR3 loop: CASSLVHPNTGELFF. The CDR3 DNA is TGTGCCAGCAGCTTAGTCCACCCGAACACCGGGGAGCTGTTTTTT.

The chain couples TRBV27 to TRBJ2-7; D unclear. The germline V gene has CDR1 MNHEY and CDR2 SMNVEV (reference sequence). The CDR3 is made up of 15 amino acids. The V end was cut by 3 bases, the J end by 0 bases, with 12 bases between. CDR3 loop: CASSFMGSSSYEQYF. In DNA, the CDR3 is TGTGCCAGCAGTTTTATGGGGTCGAGCTCCTACGAGCAGTACTTC.

The chain employs TRBV7-2 and TRBJ2-1, with 8 positions matching TRBD2. V trimming: 2 bases; J trimming: 4 bases; junction bases outside the gene matches: 4. CDR1 is SGHTA and CDR2 is FQGNSA in the germline V gene. The CDR3 has 15 residues. CDR3 loop: CASSLQRGRYNEQFF. CDR3 sequence (DNA): TGTGCCAGCAGCTTACAGCGGGGGAGATACAATGAGCAGTTCTTC.

V and J are TRBV5-1 and TRBJ2-1, with 11 positions matching TRBD1. Germline loops: CDR1 SGHRS, CDR2 YFSETQ. V gave up 4 bases and J gave up 8 bases; unmatched junction bases: 5. CDR3 length: 14 residues. The CDR3 DNA follows: TGCGCCAGCAGCATGGGACAGGGGGTCGATGAGCAGTTCTTC. It specifies CASSMGQGVDEQFF.

In its sample, this clone was seen once. The CDR3 DNA sequence: TGTGCCAGCACTCCATCCCTGGGGGCCCAAGAGACCCAGTACTTC. Its translation is CASTPSLGAQETQYF. This chain links TRBV27 with TRBJ2-5; D is perhaps TRBD1 (6 bases). Per the germline V gene, CDR1 is MNHEY and CDR2 is SMNVEV (reference sequence). The CDR3 runs 15 residues. Between the trimmed V and J ends, which lost 7 bases and 1 base, there was a span of 16 bases.

The J gene is TRBJ1-5, the V gene TRBV6-5; 11 nucleotides agree with TRBD1. From germline, CDR1 is MNHEY and CDR2 SVGAGI. V dropped 5 bases and J dropped 8; count of bases not matched to a gene: 8. The length of the CDR3 is 15 residues. As DNA, the CDR3 is TGTGCCAGCAGTACAGGACAGGGGGCTTTCGAGCCCCAGCATTTT. Translated, it gives CASSTGQGAFEPQHF.

The J gene is TRBJ2-2, the V gene TRBV18; D is undetermined. This CDR3 spans 15 amino acids. Germline loops: CDR1 KGHSH, CDR2 LQKENI. Trimming pared 0 bases from V and 4 bases from J, leaving 9 bases between. The DNA for the CDR3 is TGTGCCAGCTCACCACCGTCGGTAGGCACCGGGGAGCTGTTTTTT. Encoded protein: CASSPPSVGTGELFF. Looking up the rest from reference TRBV18 and TRBJ2-2 gives the full variable domain: NAGVMQNPRHLVRRRGQEARLRCSPMKGHSHVYWYRQLPEEGLKFMVYLQKENIIDESGMPKERFSAEFPKEGPSILRIQQVVRGDSAAYFCASSPPSVGTGELFFGEGSRLTVL.

The chain recombines TRBV9 with TRBJ1-1; D is ambiguous. V lost 2 bases and J 1 base, leaving 6 bases between the germline ends. The CDR3 length is 13 residues. In germline, CDR1 is SGDLS, CDR2 YYNGEE. In DNA, the CDR3 is TGTGCCAGCAGCGTCCAACCGAACACTGAAGCTTTCTTT. Its protein is CASSVQPNTEAFF.

The chain joins TRBV9 to TRBJ1-2, with 11 positions matching TRBD1. Germline CDR1 SGDLS, CDR2 YYNGEE. V gave up 3 bases and J gave up 4 bases; unmatched junction bases: 5. The CDR3 runs to 15 residues. CDR3 sequence: CASSGGQGAGYGYTF. The DNA of the CDR3 is TGTGCCAGCAGCGGCGGACAGGGGGCGGGCTATGGCTACACCTTC.

The J gene is TRBJ2-1, the V gene TRBV30; 11 bases match TRBD2. This CDR3 is built from 14 residues. The germline CDR1 and CDR2 sequences are GTSNPN and SVGIG (reference sequence). The V and J ends lost 4 bases and 4 bases, in that order; junction bases with no gene match: 3. Written as DNA, the CDR3 is TGTGCCTGGATGGGACTAGCGGTGTACAATGAGCAGTTCTTC. This codes for CAWMGLAVYNEQFF.

This clone was seen just once. This chain joins TRBV7-3 and TRBJ1-5, with 8 bases that match TRBD1. The CDR3 spans 13 residues. From germline, CDR1 is SGHTA and CDR2 FQGTGA. The V and J ends lost 5 bases and 5 bases, in that order; junction bases with no gene match: 2. This CDR3 reads CASSKDRDQPQHF. DNA of the CDR3: TGTGCCAGCAGCAAGGACAGGGATCAGCCCCAGCATTTT.

V is TRBV21-1 and J is TRBJ2-5. TRBV21-1 is reported as a pseudogene. CDR3 length equals 12 residues. The DNA for the CDR3 is TGTGCCAGCAGCAAACAGGAGGAGACCCAGTACTTC. Its protein is CASSKQEETQYF.

This chain connects TRBV2 to TRBJ1-2; D remains ambiguous. The V gene lost 2 bases and the J gene lost 4 bases, with 14 bases spanning the gap. Germline V lookup: CDR1 SNHLY, CDR2 FYNNEI. The CDR3 has 15 residues. CDR3: CASSESIGSSYGYTF. CDR3 coding DNA: TGTGCCAGCAGTGAATCGATAGGGTCTAGCTATGGCTACACCTTC. Supplemented by reference TRBV2 and TRBJ1-2, the full variable domain reads EPEVTQTPSHQVTQMGQEVILRCVPISNHLYFYWYRQILGQKVEFLVSFYNNEISEKSEIFDDQFSVERPDGSNFTLKIRSTKLEDSAMYFCASSESIGSSYGYTFGSGTRLTVV.

The chain has TRBV19 and TRBJ2-1; D is unresolved. The ends were cut back, 0 bases at V and 2 bases at J, with 5 bases in the middle. This CDR3 is built from 14 residues. Germline-derived CDR1 and CDR2 are LNHDA and SQIVND (reference sequence). The CDR3 sequence: CASSIELPYNEQFF. In DNA form, the CDR3 reads TGTGCCAGTAGTATAGAATTGCCCTACAATGAGCAGTTCTTC.

The chain recombines TRBV11-2 with TRBJ1-2; D is possibly TRBD1 (5 bases). The CDR3 is 14 residues long. Germline lookup yields CDR1 SGHAT and CDR2 FQNNGV. Trimming stripped 5 bases from V and 2 bases from J, with 12 bases between. CDR3 DNA sequence: TGTGCCAGCAGCCCCCGGGACGGCAACTATGGCTACACCTTC. It is translated as CASSPRDGNYGYTF.

As for this clone: Other DNA sequences in this specimen translate into the identical CDR3. The chain is built from TRBV7-2 and TRBJ1-6, with D hard to call. The CDR3 is 18 amino acids. V was pared by 0 bases and J by 4 bases, with 16 bases between. Per germline, CDR1 SGHTA and CDR2 FQGNSA. The CDR3 sequence: CASSLAVGGSSYNSPLHF. The DNA for the CDR3 is TGTGCCAGCAGCTTAGCGGTTGGCGGGAGCTCTTATAATTCACCCCTCCACTTT.

The rearrangement uses TRBV19 and TRBJ2-1; possibly TRBD2 for D (5 bases). Per the germline V gene, CDR1 is LNHDA and CDR2 is SQIVND (reference sequence). V lost 5 bases, J lost 6 bases, and 11 bases lay in between. The CDR3 runs 13 residues. CDR3 sequence: CASSADWANEQFF. As DNA, the CDR3 is TGTGCCAGTAGTGCGGACTGGGCCAATGAGCAGTTCTTC.

V is TRBV6-5 and J is TRBJ2-7; 10 bases match TRBD2. The CDR3 loop spans 15 amino acids. Germline V gene sequence: CDR1 MNHEY, CDR2 SVGAGI. V was pared by 4 bases and J by 0 bases, with 3 bases of the junction left unmatched. The CDR3 protein is CASSFTSGDSYEQYF. The CDR3 nucleotides are TGTGCCAGCAGTTTTACTAGCGGGGACTCCTACGAGCAGTACTTC.

The chain is built from TRBV7-8 and TRBJ2-7; 10 bases line up with TRBD2. The CDR3 totals 16 residues. Germline CDR1 reads SGHVS; CDR2 reads FQNEAQ. Trimming at V came to 6 bases and at J to 3 bases, leaving 11 bases not matched to a gene. The CDR3 region has the DNA TGTGCCAGCAGAAAGATTGGACTAGCGGAGATCTACGAGCAGTACTTC. The encoded protein is CASRKIGLAEIYEQYF.